This T cell receptor (beta chain) comes out of a study of cytomegalovirus exposure and HLA in healthy donors. The PCR had 60 Vbeta and 13 Jbeta primers. Produced via immunoSEQ multiplex PCR; TCRdb's table is partial and in-frame only. The table has under 200,000 clones, over 80% seen once. Sequencing was carried out using PBMCs. This sequence was found in a girl aged 10 to 17 in good health and CMV-seropositive.

CDR3 nucleotides: TGTGCTAGTGGTTTGGTGGTGACTAGCGGGGGAGTGGAGCTGTTTTTT. This encodes CASGLVVTSGGVELFF. The V gene is TRBV12-5, the J gene TRBJ2-2, with 12 bases that match TRBD2. Trimming took 0 bases from V and 10 from J; bases not matched to a gene: 6. CDR3 length: 16 residues. Germline CDR1 is LGHNT and CDR2 is FRNRAP.